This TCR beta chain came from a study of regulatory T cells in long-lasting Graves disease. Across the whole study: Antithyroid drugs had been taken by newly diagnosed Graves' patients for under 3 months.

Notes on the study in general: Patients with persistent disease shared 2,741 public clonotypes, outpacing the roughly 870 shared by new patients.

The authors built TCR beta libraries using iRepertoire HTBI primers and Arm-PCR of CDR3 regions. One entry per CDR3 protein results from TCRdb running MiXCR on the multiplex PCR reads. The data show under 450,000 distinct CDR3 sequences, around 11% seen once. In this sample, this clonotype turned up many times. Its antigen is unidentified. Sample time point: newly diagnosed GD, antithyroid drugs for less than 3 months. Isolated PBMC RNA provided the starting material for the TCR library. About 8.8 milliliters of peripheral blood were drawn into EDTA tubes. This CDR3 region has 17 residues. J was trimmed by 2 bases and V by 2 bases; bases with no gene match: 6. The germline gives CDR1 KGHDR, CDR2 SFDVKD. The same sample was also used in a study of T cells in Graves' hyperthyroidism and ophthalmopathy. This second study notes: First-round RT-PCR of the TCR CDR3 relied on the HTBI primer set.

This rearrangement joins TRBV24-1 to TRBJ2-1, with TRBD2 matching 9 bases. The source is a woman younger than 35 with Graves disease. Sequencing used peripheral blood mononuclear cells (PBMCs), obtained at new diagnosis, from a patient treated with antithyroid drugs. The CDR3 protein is CATSDYYSGSAYNEQFF. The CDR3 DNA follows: TGTGCCACCAGTGATTATTATAGCGGGAGTGCCTACAATGAGCAGTTCTTC.